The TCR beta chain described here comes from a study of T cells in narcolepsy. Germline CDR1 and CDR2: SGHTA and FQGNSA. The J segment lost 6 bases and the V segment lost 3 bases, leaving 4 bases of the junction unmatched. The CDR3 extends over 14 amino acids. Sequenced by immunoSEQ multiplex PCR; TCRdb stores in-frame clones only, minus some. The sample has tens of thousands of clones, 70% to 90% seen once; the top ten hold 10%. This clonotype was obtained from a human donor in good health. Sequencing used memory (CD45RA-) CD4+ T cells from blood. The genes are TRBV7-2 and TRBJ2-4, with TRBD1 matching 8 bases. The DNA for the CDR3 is TGTGCCAGCAGCTTTCAGACAGGGGCAAACATTCAGTACTTC. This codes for CASSFQTGANIQYF. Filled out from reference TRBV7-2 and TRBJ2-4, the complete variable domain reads GAGVSQSPSNKVTEKGKDVELRCDPISGHTALYWYRQSLGQGLEFLIYFQGNSAPDKSGLPSDRFSAERTGGSVSTLTIQRTQQEDSAVYLCASSFQTGANIQYFGAGTRLSVL.